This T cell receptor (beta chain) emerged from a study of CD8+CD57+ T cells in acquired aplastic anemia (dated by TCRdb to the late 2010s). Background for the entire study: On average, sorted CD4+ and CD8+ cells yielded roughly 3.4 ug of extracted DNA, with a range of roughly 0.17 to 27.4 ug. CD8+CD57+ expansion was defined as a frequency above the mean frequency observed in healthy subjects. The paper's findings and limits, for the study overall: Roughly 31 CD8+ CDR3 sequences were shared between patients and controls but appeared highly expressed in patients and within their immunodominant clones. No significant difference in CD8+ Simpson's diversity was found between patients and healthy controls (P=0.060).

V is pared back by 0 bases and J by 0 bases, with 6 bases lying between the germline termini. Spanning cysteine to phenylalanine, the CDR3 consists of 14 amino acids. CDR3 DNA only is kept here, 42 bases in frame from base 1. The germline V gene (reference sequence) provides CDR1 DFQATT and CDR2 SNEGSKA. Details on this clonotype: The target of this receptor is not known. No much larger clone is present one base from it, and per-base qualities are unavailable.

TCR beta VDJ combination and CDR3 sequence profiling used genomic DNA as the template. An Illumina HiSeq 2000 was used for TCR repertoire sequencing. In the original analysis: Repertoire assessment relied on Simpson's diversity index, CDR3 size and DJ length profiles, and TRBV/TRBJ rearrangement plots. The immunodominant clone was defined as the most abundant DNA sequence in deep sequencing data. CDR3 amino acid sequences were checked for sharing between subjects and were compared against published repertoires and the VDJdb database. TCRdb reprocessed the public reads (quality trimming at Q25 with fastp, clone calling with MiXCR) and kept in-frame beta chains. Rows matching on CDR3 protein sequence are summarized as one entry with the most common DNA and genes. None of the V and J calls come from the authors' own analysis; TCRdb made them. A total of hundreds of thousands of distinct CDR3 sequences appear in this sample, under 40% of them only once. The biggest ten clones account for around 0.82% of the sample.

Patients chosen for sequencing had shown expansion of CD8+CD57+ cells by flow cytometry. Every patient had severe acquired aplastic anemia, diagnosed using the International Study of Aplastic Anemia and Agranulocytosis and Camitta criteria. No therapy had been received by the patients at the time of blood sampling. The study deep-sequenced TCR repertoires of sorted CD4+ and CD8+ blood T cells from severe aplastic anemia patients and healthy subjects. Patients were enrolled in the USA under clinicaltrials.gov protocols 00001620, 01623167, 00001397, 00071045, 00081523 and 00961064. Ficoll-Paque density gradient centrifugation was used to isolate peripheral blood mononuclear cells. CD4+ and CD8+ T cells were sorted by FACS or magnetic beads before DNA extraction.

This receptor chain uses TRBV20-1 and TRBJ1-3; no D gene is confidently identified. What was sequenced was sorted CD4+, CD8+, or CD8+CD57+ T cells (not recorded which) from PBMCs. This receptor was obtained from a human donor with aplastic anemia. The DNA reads TGCAGTGCTAGAGATCTGGACTCTGGAAACACCATATATTTT. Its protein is CSARDLDSGNTIYF.